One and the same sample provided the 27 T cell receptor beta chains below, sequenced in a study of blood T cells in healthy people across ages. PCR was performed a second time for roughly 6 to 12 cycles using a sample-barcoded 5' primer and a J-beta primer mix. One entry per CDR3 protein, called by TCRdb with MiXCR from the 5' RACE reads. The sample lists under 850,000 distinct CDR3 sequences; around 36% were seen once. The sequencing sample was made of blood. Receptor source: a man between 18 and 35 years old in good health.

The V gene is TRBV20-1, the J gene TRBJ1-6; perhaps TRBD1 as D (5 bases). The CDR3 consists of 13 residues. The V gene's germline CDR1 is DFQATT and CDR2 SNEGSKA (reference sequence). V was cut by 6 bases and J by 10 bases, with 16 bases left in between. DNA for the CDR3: TGCAGTGCCGTAGCCCGGGGCAACTCACCCCTCCACTTT. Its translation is CSAVARGNSPLHF.

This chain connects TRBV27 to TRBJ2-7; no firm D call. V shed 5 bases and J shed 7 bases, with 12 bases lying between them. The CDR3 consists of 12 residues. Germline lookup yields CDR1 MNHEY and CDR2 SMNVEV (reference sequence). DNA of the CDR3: TGTGCCAGCAGTCCATCTCCCCAGGAGCAGTACTTC. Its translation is CASSPSPQEQYF.

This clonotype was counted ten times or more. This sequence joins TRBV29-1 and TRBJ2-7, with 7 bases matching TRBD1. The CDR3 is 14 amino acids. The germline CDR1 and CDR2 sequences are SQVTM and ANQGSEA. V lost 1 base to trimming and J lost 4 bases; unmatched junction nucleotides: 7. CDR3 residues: CSVEGGQGVYEQYF. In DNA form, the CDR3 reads TGCAGCGTTGAAGGAGGTCAGGGGGTTTACGAGCAGTACTTC.

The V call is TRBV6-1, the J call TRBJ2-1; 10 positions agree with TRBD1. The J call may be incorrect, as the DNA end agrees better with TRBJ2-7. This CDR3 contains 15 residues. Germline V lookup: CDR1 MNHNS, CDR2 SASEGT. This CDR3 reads CASSLTGGTYNEQYF. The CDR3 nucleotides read TGTGCCAGCAGTCTGACAGGGGGCACGTACAATGAGCAGTACTTC.

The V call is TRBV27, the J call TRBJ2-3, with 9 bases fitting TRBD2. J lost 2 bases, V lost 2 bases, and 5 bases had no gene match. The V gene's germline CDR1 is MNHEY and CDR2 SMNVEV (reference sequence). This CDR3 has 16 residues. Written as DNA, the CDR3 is TGTGCCAGCAGTTTAAAGGCTAGCGGGACCACAGATACGCAGTATTTT. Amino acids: CASSLKASGTTDTQYF.

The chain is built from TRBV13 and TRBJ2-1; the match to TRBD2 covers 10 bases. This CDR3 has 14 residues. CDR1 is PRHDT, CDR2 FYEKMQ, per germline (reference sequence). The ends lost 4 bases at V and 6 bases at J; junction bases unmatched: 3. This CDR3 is CASSSLAGGNEQFF. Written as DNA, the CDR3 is TGTGCCAGCAGCTCCTTAGCGGGGGGCAATGAGCAGTTCTTC. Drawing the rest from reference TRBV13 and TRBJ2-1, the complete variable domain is AAGVIQSPRHLIKEKRETATLKCYPIPRHDTVYWYQQGPGQDPQFLISFYEKMQSDKGSIPDRFSAQQFSDYHSELNMSSLELGDSALYFCASSSLAGGNEQFFGPGTRLTVL.

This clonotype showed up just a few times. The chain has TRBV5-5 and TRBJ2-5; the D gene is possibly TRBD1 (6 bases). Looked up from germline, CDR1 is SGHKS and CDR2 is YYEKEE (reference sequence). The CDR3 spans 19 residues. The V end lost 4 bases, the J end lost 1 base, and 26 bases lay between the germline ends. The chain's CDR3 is CASSVGFFRGFGPQETQYF. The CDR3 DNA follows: TGTGCCAGCAGCGTGGGCTTCTTCAGGGGATTCGGCCCCCAAGAGACCCAGTACTTC. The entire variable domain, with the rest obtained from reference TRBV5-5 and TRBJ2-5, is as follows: DAGVTQSPTHLIKTRGQQVTLRCSPISGHKSVSWYQQVLGQGPQFIFQYYEKEERGRGNFPDRFSARQFPNYSSELNVNALLLGDSALYLCASSVGFFRGFGPQETQYFGPGTRLLVL.

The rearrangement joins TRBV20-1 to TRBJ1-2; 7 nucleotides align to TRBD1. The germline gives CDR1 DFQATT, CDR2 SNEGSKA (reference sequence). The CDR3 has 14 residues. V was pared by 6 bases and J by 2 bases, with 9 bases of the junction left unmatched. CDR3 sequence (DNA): TGCAGTGCCAAACAACAGGGGCGGAACTATGGCTACACCTTC. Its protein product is CSAKQQGRNYGYTF.

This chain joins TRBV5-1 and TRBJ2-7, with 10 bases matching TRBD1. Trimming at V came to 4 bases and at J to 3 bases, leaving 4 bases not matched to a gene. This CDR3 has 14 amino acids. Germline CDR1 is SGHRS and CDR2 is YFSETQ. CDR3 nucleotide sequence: TGCGCCAGCAGCGCGGGACAGGGGCTCTACGAGCAGTACTTC. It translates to CASSAGQGLYEQYF.

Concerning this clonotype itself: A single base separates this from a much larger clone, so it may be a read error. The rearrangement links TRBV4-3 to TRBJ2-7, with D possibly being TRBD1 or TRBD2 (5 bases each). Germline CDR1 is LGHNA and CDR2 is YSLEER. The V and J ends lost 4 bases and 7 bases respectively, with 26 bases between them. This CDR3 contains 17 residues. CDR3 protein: CASSPGTQWGSYNEQYF. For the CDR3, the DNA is TGCGCCAGCAGCCCCGGGACCCAGTGGGGCTCCTACAATGAGCAGTACTTC.

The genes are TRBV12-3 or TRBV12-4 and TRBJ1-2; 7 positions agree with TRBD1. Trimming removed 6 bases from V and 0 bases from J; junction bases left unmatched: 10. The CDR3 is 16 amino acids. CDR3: CASSPPGQVANYGYTF. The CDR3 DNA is TGTGCCAGCAGCCCCCCCGGACAGGTTGCTAACTATGGCTACACCTTC.

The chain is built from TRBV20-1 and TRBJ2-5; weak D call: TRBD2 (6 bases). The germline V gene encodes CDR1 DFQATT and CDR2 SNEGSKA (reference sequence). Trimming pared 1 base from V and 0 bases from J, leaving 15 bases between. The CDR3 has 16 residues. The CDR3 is CSARGRADPNQETQYF. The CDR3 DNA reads TGCAGTGCTAGAGGGAGGGCAGACCCAAACCAAGAGACCCAGTACTTC.

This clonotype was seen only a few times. This CDR3 reads CASSQVVGPATQYF. The DNA for the CDR3 is TGTGCCAGCAGCCAAGTGGTCGGGCCCGCCACCCAGTACTTC. The chain couples TRBV3-1 to TRBJ2-7; D gene unclear. Germline values: CDR1 LGHDT, CDR2 YNNKEL (reference sequence). V was trimmed by 1 base and J by 10 bases, leaving 17 bases between them. The CDR3 sequence is 14 residues long.

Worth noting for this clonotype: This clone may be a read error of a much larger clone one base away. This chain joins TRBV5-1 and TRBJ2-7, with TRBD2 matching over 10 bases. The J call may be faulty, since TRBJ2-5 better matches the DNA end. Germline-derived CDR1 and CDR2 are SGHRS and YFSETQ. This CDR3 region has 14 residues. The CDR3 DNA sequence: TGCGCCAGCAGCTCCGGGACTAGCGCTGAGACCCAGTACTTC. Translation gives CASSSGTSAETQYF.

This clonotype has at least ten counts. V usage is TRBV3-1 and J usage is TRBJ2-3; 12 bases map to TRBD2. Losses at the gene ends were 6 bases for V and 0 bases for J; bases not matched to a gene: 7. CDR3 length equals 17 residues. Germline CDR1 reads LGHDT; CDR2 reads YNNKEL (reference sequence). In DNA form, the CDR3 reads TGTGCCAGCAGTCCTAGACTAGCGGGGGTTAGCACAGATACGCAGTATTTT. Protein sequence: CASSPRLAGVSTDTQYF.

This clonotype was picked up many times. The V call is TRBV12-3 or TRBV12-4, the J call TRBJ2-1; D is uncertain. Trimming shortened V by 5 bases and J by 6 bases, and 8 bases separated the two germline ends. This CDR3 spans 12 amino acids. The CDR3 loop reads CASSVQSNEQFF. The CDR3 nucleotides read TGTGCCAGCAGTGTACAGAGCAATGAGCAGTTCTTC.

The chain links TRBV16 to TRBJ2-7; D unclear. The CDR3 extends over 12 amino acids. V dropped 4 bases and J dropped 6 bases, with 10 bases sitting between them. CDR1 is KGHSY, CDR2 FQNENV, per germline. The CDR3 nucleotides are TGTGCCAGCAGCCGCTTCACTTCCGAGCAGTACTTC. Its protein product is CASSRFTSEQYF.

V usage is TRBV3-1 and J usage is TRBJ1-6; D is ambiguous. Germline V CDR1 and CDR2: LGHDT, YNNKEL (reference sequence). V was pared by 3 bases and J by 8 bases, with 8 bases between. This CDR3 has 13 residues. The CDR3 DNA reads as TGTGCCAGCAGCCAGAAATGGGATTCACCCCTCCACTTT. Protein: CASSQKWDSPLHF.

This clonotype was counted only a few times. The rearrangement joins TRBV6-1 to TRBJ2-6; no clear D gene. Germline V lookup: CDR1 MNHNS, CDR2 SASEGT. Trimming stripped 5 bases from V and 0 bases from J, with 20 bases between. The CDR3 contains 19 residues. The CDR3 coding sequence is TGTGCCAGCAGTCCGGATTGGGCAGGTCCTGACTCTGGGGCCAACGTCCTGACTTTC. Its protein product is CASSPDWAGPDSGANVLTF.

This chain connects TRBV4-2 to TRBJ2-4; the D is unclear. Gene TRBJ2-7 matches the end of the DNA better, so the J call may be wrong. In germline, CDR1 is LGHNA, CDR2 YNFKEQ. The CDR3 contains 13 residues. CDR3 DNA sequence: TGTGCCAGCAGCCAAGAGATAGTCTACGAGCAGTACTTC. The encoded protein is CASSQEIVYEQYF.

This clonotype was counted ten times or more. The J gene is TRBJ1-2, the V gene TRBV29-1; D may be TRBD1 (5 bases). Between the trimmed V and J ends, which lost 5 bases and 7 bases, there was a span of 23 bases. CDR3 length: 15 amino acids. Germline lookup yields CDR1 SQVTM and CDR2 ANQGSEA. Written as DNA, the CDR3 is TGCAGCGTTTCCGCGGAAGGACACAAAGACCGTGGCTACACCTTC. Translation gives CSVSAEGHKDRGYTF.

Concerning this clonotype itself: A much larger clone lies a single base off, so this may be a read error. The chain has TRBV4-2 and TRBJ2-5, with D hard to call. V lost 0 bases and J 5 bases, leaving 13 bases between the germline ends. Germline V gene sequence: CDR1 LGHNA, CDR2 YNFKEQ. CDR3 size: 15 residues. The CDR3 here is CASSQEYSFGETQYF. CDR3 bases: TGTGCCAGCAGCCAAGAATACTCCTTCGGGGAGACCCAGTACTTC.

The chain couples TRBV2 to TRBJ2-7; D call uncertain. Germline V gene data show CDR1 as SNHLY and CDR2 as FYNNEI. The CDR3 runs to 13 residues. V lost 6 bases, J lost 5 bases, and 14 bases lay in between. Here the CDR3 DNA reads TGTGCCAGCAGACCGTCAGGTCCCCACGAGCAGTACTTC. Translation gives CASRPSGPHEQYF. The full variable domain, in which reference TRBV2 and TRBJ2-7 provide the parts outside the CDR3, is EPEVTQTPSHQVTQMGQEVILRCVPISNHLYFYWYRQILGQKVEFLVSFYNNEISEKSEIFDDQFSVERPDGSNFTLKIRSTKLEDSAMYFCASRPSGPHEQYFGPGTRLTVT.

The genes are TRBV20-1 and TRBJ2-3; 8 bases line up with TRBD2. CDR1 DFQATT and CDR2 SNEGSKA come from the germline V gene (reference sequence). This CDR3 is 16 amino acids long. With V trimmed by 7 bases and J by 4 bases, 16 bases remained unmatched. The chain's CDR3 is CSVQTSEGFRADTQYF. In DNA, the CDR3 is TGCAGTGTACAGACTAGCGAGGGGTTCCGGGCAGATACGCAGTATTTT.

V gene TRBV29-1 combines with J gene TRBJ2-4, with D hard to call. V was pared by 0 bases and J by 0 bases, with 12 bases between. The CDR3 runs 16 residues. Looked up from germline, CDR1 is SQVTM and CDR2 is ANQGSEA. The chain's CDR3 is CSVEDPQKLAKNIQYF. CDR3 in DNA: TGCAGCGTTGAAGACCCGCAGAAACTAGCCAAAAACATTCAGTACTTC.

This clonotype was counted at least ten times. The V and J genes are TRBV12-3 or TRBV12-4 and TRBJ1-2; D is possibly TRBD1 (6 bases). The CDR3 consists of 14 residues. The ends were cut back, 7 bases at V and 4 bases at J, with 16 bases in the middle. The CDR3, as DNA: TGTGCCAGCACCCTCGCGGGGGCGAGCTATGGCTACACCTTC. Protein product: CASTLAGASYGYTF.

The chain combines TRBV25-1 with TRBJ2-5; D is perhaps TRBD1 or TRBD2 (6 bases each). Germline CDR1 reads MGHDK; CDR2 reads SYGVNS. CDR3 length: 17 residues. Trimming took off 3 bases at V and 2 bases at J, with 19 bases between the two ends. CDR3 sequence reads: CASSDTRVGGGQETQYF. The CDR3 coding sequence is TGTGCCAGCAGTGACACTCGAGTGGGGGGCGGACAAGAGACCCAGTACTTC.